Listed below are T cell receptor beta chains from one sample, sequenced in a study of control samples from healthy donors and cancer patients. The method was immunoSEQ multiplex PCR; TCRdb's version includes in-frame clones alone and lacks a portion of them. The data show under 100,000 clones, approximately 93% seen once. The sample taken for sequencing was blood. These receptors were obtained from a woman between 25 and 40 years old in good health. Each CDR3 is given without its conserved first and last residue.

J	V	CDR3
TRBJ1-5	TRBV19	ASSIEASGTGIHQPQH
TRBJ2-7	TRBV11-3	ASSLDFPGTGPYEQY
TRBJ1-6	TRBV6-5	ASRTGGSYNSPLH
TRBJ1-1	TRBV19	ASSVGQGQTEAF
TRBJ1-2	TRBV2	ASSDGGMWNYGYT
TRBJ1-1	TRBV14	ASSQGWGTEAF
TRBJ2-2	TRBV3-1/TRBV3-2	ASSQGWTGELF
TRBJ2-7	TRBV6-5	ASSYSGVAVYEQY
TRBJ1-2	TRBV7-3	ASSLTPDGTSGYT
TRBJ1-2	TRBV10-2	ANNRTGRWRGYT
TRBJ2-7	TRBV12-3/TRBV12-4	ASSLMKFYEQY
TRBJ2-7	TRBV15	ATSRDKTQQY
TRBJ1-5	TRBV19	ASSPIPRYSNQPQH
TRBJ1-3	TRBV9	ASSIQDTSGNTIY
TRBJ1-6	TRBV28	ASSILGTLNTPLH
TRBJ2-1	TRBV28	ASSTTGISTNEQF
TRBJ2-7	TRBV5-5	ASSLGSVPILLDEQY
TRBJ2-1	TRBV2	ASGGGRDNEQF
TRBJ1-1	TRBV11-3	ASSPFGGMNTEAF
TRBJ1-6	TRBV12-5	ASGFGQLNSPLH
TRBJ2-3	TRBV9	ASSVRSSLDTQY
TRBJ2-7	TRBV7-8	ASSLGAGPTGSEQY
TRBJ1-2	TRBV6-6	ASSLSGQGEASYGYT
TRBJ1-2	TRBV28	ASSLSGTGALGGYT
TRBJ1-5	TRBV6-5	ASSWGEDQPQH
TRBJ1-2	TRBV25-1	ASSDSGSMTGGGYT
TRBJ1-6	TRBV4-1	ASSQRPGQRNSPLH
TRBJ2-4	TRBV5-8	ASSLRQGASIQY
TRBJ1-2	TRBV11-2	ASSLNICYT
TRBJ2-7	TRBV28	ASSFSTKLYEQY
TRBJ2-7	TRBV18	ASSPPTSGSYEQY
TRBJ2-7	TRBV20-1	SASFREPYEQY
TRBJ1-2	TRBV25-1	ASSESSPGHHGYT
TRBJ2-5	TRBV7-6	ASSRTSGDQETQY
TRBJ2-1	TRBV28	ASSLGTSGGYNEQF